What follows describes a single T cell receptor (beta chain). The antigen it recognizes is unknown. No much larger clonotype is one base removed from it; base qualities were not supplied. Following the manufacturer's recommendations, the immunoSEQ kit was used to generate TCR beta libraries from genomic DNA. For library preparation, a first multiplex PCR was performed with proprietary primers, followed by a second PCR in which unique barcodes were added, and bead cleanups were performed after each round. Each sample batch included a kit-provided positive control reaction and a negative control reaction. The final libraries were assessed on an Agilent 4200 TapeStation D1000 ScreenTape, pooled by volume, and quantified by qPCR. Sequencing was performed on an Illumina NextSeq500 with a MidOutput 150-cycle cartridge, and 156 Read1 and 15 Index1 cycles were run with kit custom primers. The pooled library was loaded at 0.95 to 1 pM, with a roughly 22% PhiX control spiked in. The paper's data handling went like this. Vendor-processed data were analyzed in R, and a clonotype was defined as all T cells sharing the same CDR3 nucleotide sequence. For clone abundance analyses, frequencies were normalized to the 10,000 most abundant clones in each sample. Public T cell clones, which averaged fewer than five per sample, were removed prior to analysis. Tumor-enriched and baseline blood-enriched clonotypes were defined by at least a 32-fold difference in abundance between compartments. A beta-binomial differential abundance model was used to identify clonotypes that were expanded or contracted between blood time points. The Baroni-Urbani and Buser coefficient was used to measure tumor-blood repertoire similarity, and groups were compared with two-tailed Wilcoxon tests in R. As stored in TCRdb, this immuneACCESS dataset retains in-frame rearrangements with V and J assigned. A fraction of the clones does not appear; measured against another copy, unresolved V genes explain less than half of the discrepancy, and the remainder lacks a known reason. From that table come the V and J calls and clone size; the DNA was used to work out D and trimming. Within this sample are tens of thousands of clones, with 80% of them counted one time only. Of the sample, approximately 39% falls within the top ten clones.

The sample's time point label is to be understood as: baseline pretreatment blood. The meaning of the sample's treatment or condition label: 15 Gy SBRT to primary tumor, nephrectomy 4 weeks later. To follow tumor-enriched clonotypes, peripheral blood was collected serially from radiation-treated patients at baseline and again at 2 weeks and 4 weeks after SBRT. Every patient's renal cell carcinoma showed clear cell pathology. The QIAamp DNA Blood Mini Kit (Qiagen) was used to prepare genomic DNA for TCR sequencing. The analyses included just those samples that passed every quality control check. The CDR3 runs 16 amino acids, cysteine and phenylalanine included. The only DNA kept is the CDR3, 48 bases in frame from the first base. Looking up the germline V gene yields CDR1 SGHTA and CDR2 FQGTGA. V loses 2 bases of germline sequence and J loses 2 bases, and the interval between the two ends is 10 bases.

This sample was included in a study of radiation and T cells in renal cell carcinoma (dated by TCRdb to about 2020). Regarding the research as a whole: Samples were obtained from a clinical trial, in which 15 Gy stereotactic body radiation therapy was delivered to primary renal cell carcinomas and nephrectomy was performed 4 weeks later. In total, around 53 samples, comprising around 26 tumors and 27 peripheral blood samples, were subjected to TCR beta sequencing. Across all 53 samples, several million unique CDR3 nucleotide sequences encoding 2 million to 3 million unique CDR3 amino acid sequences were identified.

Summary of the overall study and its limitations: Dynamics of the blood repertoire were not tracked past 4 weeks after treatment. Effects of radiation dose or scheduling on the TCR repertoire could not be addressed with the single-armed trial design. Because pretreatment tumor biopsies were not available, the baseline intratumoral presence of clonotypes could not be determined. An increase in top tumor clonotypes in blood was observed from baseline to 2 weeks post-radiation, followed by contraction by 4 weeks, which was taken to suggest transient expansion of tumor-resident clones.

The TCR originated in a man aged 55 to 70 with renal cell carcinoma. The chain links TRBV7-3 with TRBJ2-6; tentative D gene TRBD2, with 5 bases matching. Sequencing was performed on blood, taken from a patient whose treatment included radiotherapy and nephrectomy. For the CDR3, the sequence is CASSLSAGAGANVLTF. The DNA sequence follows: TGTGCCAGCAGCTTATCCGCCGGGGCTGGGGCCAACGTCCTGACTTTC.